This T cell receptor beta chain was documented in a study of blood T cell repertoires in COVID-19. Study context: The United States, Italy and Spain supplied acute and convalescent COVID-19 samples. Sample material is recorded as cDNA or gDNA derived from T cells, B-cell-depleted T cells, or PBMCs.

This CDR3 has 16 residues. Unmatched junction bases numbered 9, after V lost 4 bases and J lost 2 bases. Germline loops: CDR1 SGHDT, CDR2 YYEEEE. Seattle enrolled patients during active infection and tracked them longitudinally. Produced via immunoSEQ multiplex PCR; TCRdb's table is partial and in-frame only. The data contain hundreds of thousands of clones, about nine tenths of them singletons. This chain uses TRBV5-6 with TRBJ1-1; 9 nucleotides match TRBD1. The specimen was peripheral blood. This sequence originates from a woman aged 70-85 years with COVID-19, enrolled during active disease. CDR3 in DNA: TGTGCCAGCAGCAGGGCAAGGACAGGGGATAACACTGAAGCTTTCTTT. Translation: CASSRARTGDNTEAFF. Drawing the rest from reference TRBV5-6 and TRBJ1-1, the complete variable domain is DAGVTQSPTHLIKTRGQQVTLRCSPKSGHDTVSWYQQALGQGPQFIFQYYEEEERQRGNFPDRFSGHQFPNYSSELNVNALLLGDSALYLCASSRARTGDNTEAFFGQGTRLTVV.